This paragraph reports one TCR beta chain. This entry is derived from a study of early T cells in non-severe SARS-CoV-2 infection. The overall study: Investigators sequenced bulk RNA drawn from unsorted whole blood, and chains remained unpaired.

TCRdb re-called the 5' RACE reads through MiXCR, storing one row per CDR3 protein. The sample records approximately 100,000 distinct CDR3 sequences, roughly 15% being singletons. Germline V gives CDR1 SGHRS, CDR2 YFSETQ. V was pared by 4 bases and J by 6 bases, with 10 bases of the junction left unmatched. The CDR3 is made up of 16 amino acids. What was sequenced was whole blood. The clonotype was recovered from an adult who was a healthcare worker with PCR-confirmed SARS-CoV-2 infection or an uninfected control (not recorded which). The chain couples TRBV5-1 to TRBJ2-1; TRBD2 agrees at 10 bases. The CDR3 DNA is TGCGCCAGCAGCCCCGGACTAGCGGAGAGGAGCAATGAGCAGTTCTTC. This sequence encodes CASSPGLAERSNEQFF.